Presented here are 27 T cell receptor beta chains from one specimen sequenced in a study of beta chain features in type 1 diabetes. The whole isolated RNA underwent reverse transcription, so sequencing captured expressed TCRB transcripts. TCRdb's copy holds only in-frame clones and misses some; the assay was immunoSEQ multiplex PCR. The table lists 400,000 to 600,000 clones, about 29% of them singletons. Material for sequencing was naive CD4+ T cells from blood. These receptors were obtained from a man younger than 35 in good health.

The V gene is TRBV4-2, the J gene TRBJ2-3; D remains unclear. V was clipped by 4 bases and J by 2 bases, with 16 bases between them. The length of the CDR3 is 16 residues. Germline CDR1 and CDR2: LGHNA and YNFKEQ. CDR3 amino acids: CASSPLPVPFTDTQYF. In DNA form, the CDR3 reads TGTGCCAGCAGCCCCCTTCCCGTACCCTTCACAGATACGCAGTATTTT.

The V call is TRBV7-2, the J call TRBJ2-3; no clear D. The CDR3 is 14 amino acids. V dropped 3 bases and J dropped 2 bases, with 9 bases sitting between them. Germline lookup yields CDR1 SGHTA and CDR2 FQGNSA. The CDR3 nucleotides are TGTGCCAGCAGCTTTACGATCACCACAGATACGCAGTATTTT. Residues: CASSFTITTDTQYF.

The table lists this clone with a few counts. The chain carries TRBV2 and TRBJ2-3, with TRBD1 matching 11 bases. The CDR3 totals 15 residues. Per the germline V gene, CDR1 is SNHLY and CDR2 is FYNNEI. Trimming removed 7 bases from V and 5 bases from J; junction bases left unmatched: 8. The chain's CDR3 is CASTPDRGREDTQYF. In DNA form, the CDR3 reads TGTGCCAGCACTCCGGACAGGGGGCGCGAAGATACGCAGTATTTT.

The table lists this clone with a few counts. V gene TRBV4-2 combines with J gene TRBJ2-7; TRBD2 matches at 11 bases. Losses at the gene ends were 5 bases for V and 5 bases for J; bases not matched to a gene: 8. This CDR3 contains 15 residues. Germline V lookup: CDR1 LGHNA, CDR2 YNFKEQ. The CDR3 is CASSVAGGPINEQYF. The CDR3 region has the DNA TGTGCCAGCAGCGTAGCGGGAGGGCCAATTAACGAGCAGTACTTC.

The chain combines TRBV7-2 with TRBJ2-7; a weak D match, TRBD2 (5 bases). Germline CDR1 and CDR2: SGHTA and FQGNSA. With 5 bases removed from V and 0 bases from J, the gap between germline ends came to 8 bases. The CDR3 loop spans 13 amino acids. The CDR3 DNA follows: TGTGCCAGCAGCCGGACTGTCTCCTACGAGCAGTACTTC. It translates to CASSRTVSYEQYF.

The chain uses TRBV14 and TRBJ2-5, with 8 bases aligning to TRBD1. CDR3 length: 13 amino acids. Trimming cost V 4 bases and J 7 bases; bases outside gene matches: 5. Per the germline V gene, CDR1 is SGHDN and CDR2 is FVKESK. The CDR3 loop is CASSPGTGGTQYF. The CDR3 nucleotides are TGTGCCAGCAGCCCGGGGACAGGCGGGACCCAGTACTTC.

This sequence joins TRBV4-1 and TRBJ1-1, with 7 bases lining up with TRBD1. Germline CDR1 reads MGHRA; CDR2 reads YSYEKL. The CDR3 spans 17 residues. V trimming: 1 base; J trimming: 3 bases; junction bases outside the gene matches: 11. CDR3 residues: CASSQGRGLRIHTEAFF. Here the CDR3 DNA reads TGCGCCAGCAGCCAAGGAAGGGGGCTGAGGATTCACACTGAAGCTTTCTTT.

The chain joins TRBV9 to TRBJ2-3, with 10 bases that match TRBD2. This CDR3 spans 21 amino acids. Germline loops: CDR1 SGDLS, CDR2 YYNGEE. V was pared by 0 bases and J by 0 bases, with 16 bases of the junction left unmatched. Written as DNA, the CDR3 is TGTGCCAGCAGCGTAGGTTCCCCCACGGGACTAGCGACAATAAGCACAGATACGCAGTATTTT. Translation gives CASSVGSPTGLATISTDTQYF.

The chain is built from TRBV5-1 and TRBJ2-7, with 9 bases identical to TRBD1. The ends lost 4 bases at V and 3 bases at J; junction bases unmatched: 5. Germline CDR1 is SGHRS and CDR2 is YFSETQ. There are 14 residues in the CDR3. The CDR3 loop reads CASSPGQGFYEQYF. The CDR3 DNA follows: TGCGCCAGCAGCCCAGGACAGGGGTTCTACGAGCAGTACTTC. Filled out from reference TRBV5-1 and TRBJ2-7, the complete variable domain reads KAGVTQTPRYLIKTRGQQVTLSCSPISGHRSVSWYQQTPGQGLQFLFEYFSETQRNKGNFPGRFSGRQFSNSRSEMNVSTLELGDSALYLCASSPGQGFYEQYFGPGTRLTVT.

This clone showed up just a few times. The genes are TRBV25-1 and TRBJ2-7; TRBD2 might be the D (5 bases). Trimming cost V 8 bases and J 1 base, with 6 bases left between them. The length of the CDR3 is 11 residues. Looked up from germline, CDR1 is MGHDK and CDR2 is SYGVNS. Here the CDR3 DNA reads TGTGCCAGCCGGGAATCCTACGAGCAGTACTTC. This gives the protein CASRESYEQYF.

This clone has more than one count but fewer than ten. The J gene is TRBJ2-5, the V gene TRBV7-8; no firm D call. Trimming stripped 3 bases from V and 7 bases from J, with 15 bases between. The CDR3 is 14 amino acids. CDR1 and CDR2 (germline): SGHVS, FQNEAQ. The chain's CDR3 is CASSFSPQASTQYF. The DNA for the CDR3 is TGTGCCAGCAGCTTCTCCCCTCAAGCTTCGACCCAGTACTTC.

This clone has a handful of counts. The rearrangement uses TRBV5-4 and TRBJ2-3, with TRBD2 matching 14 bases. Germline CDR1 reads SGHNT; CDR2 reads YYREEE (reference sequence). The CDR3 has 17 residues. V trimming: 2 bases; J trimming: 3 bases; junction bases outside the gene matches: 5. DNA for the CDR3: TGTGCCAGCAGCTTTGGACTAGCGGGAGGACCAACAGATACGCAGTATTTT. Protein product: CASSFGLAGGPTDTQYF.

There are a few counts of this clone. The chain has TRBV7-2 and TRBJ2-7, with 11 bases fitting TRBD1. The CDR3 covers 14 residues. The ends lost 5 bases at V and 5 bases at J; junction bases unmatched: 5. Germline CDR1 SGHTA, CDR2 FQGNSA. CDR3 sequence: CASSTDRGRNEQYF. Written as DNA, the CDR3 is TGTGCCAGCAGCACGGACAGGGGGCGGAACGAGCAGTACTTC. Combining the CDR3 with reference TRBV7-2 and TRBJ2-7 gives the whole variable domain GAGVSQSPSNKVTEKGKDVELRCDPISGHTALYWYRQSLGQGLEFLIYFQGNSAPDKSGLPSDRFSAERTGGSVSTLTIQRTQQEDSAVYLCASSTDRGRNEQYFGPGTRLTVT.

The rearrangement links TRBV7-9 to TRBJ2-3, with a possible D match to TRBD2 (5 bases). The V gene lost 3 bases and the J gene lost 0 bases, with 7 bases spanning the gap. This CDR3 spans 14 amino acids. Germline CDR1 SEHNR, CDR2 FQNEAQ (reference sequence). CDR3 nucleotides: TGTGCCAGCAGCTTCGCGGGCAGCACAGATACGCAGTATTTT. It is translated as CASSFAGSTDTQYF.

The CDR3 DNA sequence: TGTGCCATCAGTGACCGGGACTCCTACAATGAGCAGTTCTTC. Translating it yields CAISDRDSYNEQFF. The chain recombines TRBV10-3 with TRBJ2-1, with TRBD2 as a possible D gene (5 bases). The V gene lost 3 bases and the J gene lost 0 bases, with 6 bases spanning the gap. Germline lookup yields CDR1 ENHRY and CDR2 SYGVKD. CDR3 size: 14 residues.

The chain's CDR3 is CASSFGTAQETQYF. CDR3 DNA sequence: TGTGCCAGCAGCTTCGGGACTGCCCAAGAGACCCAGTACTTC. J is TRBJ2-5 and V is TRBV11-2, with D perhaps TRBD2 (6 bases). V lost 3 bases and J 1 base, leaving 9 bases between the germline ends. Per germline, CDR1 SGHAT and CDR2 FQNNGV. CDR3 length: 14 amino acids.

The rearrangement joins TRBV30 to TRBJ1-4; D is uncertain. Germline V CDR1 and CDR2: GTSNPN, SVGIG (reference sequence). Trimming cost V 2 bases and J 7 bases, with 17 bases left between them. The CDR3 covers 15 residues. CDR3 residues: CAWSTNILAAEKLFF. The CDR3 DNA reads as TGTGCCTGGAGTACCAATATTTTAGCCGCTGAAAAACTGTTTTTT.

CDR3 DNA sequence: TGTGCCAGCAGCTTAGTAGCAGGGACTGGCACAGATACGCAGTATTTT. Protein product: CASSLVAGTGTDTQYF. The chain recombines TRBV7-9 with TRBJ2-3; weak D call: TRBD2 (6 bases). Per the germline V gene, CDR1 is SEHNR and CDR2 is FQNEAQ (reference sequence). V shed 1 base and J shed 1 base, with 12 bases lying between them. There are 16 residues in the CDR3.

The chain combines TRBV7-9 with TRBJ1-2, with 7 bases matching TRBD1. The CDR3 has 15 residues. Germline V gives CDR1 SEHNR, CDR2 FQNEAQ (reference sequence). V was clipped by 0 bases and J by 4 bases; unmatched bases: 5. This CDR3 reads CASSLATGLGYGYTF. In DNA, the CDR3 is TGTGCCAGCAGCTTAGCGACAGGGCTCGGCTATGGCTACACCTTC.

CDR3 sequence reads: CASSLVPLNEQFF. CDR3 bases: TGCGCCAGCAGCTTGGTTCCCCTCAATGAGCAGTTCTTC. The gene calls are TRBV5-1 and TRBJ2-1; D is unresolved. This CDR3 is 13 amino acids long. Trimming pared 0 bases from V and 6 bases from J, leaving 7 bases between. Per germline, CDR1 SGHRS and CDR2 YFSETQ. The variable domain in full, with the rest retrieved from reference TRBV5-1 and TRBJ2-1, is KAGVTQTPRYLIKTRGQQVTLSCSPISGHRSVSWYQQTPGQGLQFLFEYFSETQRNKGNFPGRFSGRQFSNSRSEMNVSTLELGDSALYLCASSLVPLNEQFFGPGTRLTVL.

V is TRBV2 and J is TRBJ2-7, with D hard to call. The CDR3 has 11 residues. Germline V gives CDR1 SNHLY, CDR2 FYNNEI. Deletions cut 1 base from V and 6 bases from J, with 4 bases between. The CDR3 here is CASSEDAEQYF. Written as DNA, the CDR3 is TGTGCCAGCAGTGAAGATGCCGAGCAGTACTTC. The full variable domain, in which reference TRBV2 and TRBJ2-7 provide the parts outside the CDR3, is EPEVTQTPSHQVTQMGQEVILRCVPISNHLYFYWYRQILGQKVEFLVSFYNNEISEKSEIFDDQFSVERPDGSNFTLKIRSTKLEDSAMYFCASSEDAEQYFGPGTRLTVT.

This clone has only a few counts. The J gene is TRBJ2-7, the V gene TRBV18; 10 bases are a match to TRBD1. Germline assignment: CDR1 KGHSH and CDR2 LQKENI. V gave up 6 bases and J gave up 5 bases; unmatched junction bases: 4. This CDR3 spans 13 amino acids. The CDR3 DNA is TGTGCCAGCTCCTCCGGGACAGGGGACGAGCAGTACTTC. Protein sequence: CASSSGTGDEQYF.

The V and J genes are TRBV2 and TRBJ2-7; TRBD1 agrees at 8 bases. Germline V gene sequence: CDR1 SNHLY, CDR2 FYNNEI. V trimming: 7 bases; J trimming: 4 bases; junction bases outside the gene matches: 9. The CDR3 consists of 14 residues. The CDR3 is CASKHGQGIYEQYF. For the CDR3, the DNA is TGTGCCAGCAAGCATGGACAGGGCATATACGAGCAGTACTTC.

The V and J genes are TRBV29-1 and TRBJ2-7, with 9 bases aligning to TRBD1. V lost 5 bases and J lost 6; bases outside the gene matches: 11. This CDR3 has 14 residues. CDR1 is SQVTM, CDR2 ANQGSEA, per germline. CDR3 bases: TGCAGCGTTCCAATAGGGACAGGGCTCGGCGAGCAGTACTTC. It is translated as CSVPIGTGLGEQYF.

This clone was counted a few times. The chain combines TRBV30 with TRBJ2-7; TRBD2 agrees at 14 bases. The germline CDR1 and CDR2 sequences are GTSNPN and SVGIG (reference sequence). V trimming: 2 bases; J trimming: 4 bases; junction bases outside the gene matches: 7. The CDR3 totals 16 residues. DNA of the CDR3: TGTGCCTGGAGTCGAACCGGGACTAGCGGGAGTTACGAGCAGTACTTC. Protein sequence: CAWSRTGTSGSYEQYF. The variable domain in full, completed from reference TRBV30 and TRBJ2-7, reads SQTIHQWPATLVQPVGSPLSLECTVEGTSNPNLYWYRQAAGRGLQLLFYSVGIGQISSEVPQNLSASRPQDRQFILSSKKLLLSDSGFYLCAWSRTGTSGSYEQYFGPGTRLTVT.

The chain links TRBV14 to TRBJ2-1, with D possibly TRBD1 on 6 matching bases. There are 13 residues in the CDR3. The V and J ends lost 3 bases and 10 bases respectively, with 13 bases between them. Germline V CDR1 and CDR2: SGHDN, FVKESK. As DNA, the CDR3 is TGTGCCAGCAGCCAGAACAGGGTAGGGGAGCAGTTCTTC. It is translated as CASSQNRVGEQFF.

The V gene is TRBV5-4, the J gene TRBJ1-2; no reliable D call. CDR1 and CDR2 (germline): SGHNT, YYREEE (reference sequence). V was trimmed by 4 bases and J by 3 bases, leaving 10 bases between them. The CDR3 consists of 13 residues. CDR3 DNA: TGTGCCAGCAGCCCCGAGGCAGACTATGGCTACACCTTC. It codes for CASSPEADYGYTF.